The 28 T cell receptor beta chains listed next were all sequenced from one sample in a study of T cell changes during pregnancy in multiple sclerosis. Generated by immunoSEQ multiplex PCR, the TCRdb table keeps only in-frame clones and is missing some. The table has 50,000 to 60,000 clones, about 90% seen once. Sequenced material: CD4+ T cells from peripheral blood mononuclear cells, taken in the second trimester of pregnancy. The receptor source for this set is a female donor with multiple sclerosis, enrolled in a pregnancy study.

This clone was counted only a few times. The chain employs TRBV29-1 and TRBJ1-1; 9 nucleotides agree with TRBD1. CDR3 size: 13 residues. V trimming: 6 bases; J trimming: 1 base; junction bases outside the gene matches: 3. Germline V CDR1 and CDR2: SQVTM, ANQGSEA. CDR3 sequence: CSVMTGGNTEAFF. CDR3 coding DNA: TGCAGCGTAATGACAGGGGGGAACACTGAAGCTTTCTTT.

The CDR3 reads CASSLTEAKNIQYF. CDR3 coding DNA: TGTGCCAGCAGCTTGACAGAAGCCAAAAACATTCAGTACTTC. This chain uses TRBV5-6 with TRBJ2-4; no reliable D call. With 1 base removed from V and 0 bases from J, the gap between germline ends came to 5 bases. Per the germline V gene, CDR1 is SGHDT and CDR2 is YYEEEE. CDR3 length equals 14 residues.

The J gene is TRBJ1-2, the V gene TRBV4-2; 7 nucleotides agree with TRBD1. The CDR3 consists of 17 residues. Germline-derived CDR1 and CDR2 are LGHNA and YNFKEQ. V lost 0 bases, J lost 3 bases, and 10 bases stayed unmatched. CDR3 sequence (DNA): TGTGCCAGCAGCCAAGAATGGGACGACAGGGACCACTATGGCTACACCTTC. Translated, it gives CASSQEWDDRDHYGYTF.

CDR3 in DNA: TGTGCCACCAGCAGAGTTGACAGCTACGAGCAGTACTTC. This gives the protein CATSRVDSYEQYF. The chain carries TRBV15 and TRBJ2-7, with D possibly matching TRBD1 (5 bases). Germline loops: CDR1 LNHNV, CDR2 YYDKDF (reference sequence). This CDR3 is 13 amino acids long. Trimming removed 1 base from V and 3 bases from J, with 7 bases in between.

This chain links TRBV5-1 with TRBJ2-7; 11 nucleotides match TRBD2. CDR3 length: 13 residues. Germline trimming cut 4 bases from V and 5 bases from J; bases unmatched to any gene: 2. CDR1 SGHRS and CDR2 YFSETQ come from the germline V gene. CDR3 nucleotides: TGCGCCAGCAGCCCGGGACTAGCGGACGAGCAGTACTTC. Its protein product is CASSPGLADEQYF.

The chain couples TRBV7-9 to TRBJ2-1; TRBD2 matches at 10 bases. Germline assignment: CDR1 SEHNR and CDR2 FQNEAQ (reference sequence). Germline trimming cut 3 bases from V and 3 bases from J; bases unmatched to any gene: 5. CDR3 length equals 16 residues. CDR3 region: CASSFRLAGYYNEQFF. DNA for the CDR3: TGTGCCAGCAGCTTCAGACTAGCGGGTTACTACAATGAGCAGTTCTTC. The variable domain in full, with the rest retrieved from reference TRBV7-9 and TRBJ2-1, is DTGVSQNPRHKITKRGQNVTFRCDPISEHNRLYWYRQTLGQGPEFLTYFQNEAQLEKSRLLSDRFSAERPKGSFSTLEIQRTEQGDSAMYLCASSFRLAGYYNEQFFGPGTRLTVL.

This sequence joins TRBV6-1 and TRBJ1-2, with D perhaps TRBD1 (5 bases). The germline gives CDR1 MNHNS, CDR2 SASEGT. The CDR3 extends over 12 amino acids. Trimming took 1 base from V and 8 from J, leaving 8 bases between them. CDR3 amino acids: CASSEVQGGYTF. Here the CDR3 DNA reads TGTGCCAGCAGTGAAGTCCAGGGCGGCTACACCTTC.

This chain uses TRBV29-1 with TRBJ1-2; D ambiguous. This CDR3 region has 12 residues. Trimming left V 3 bases short and J 3 bases short, with 8 bases between. Germline V CDR1 and CDR2: SQVTM, ANQGSEA. As DNA, the CDR3 is TGCAGCGTTGATCGGGGTGACTATGGCTACACCTTC. It specifies CSVDRGDYGYTF. Filled out from reference TRBV29-1 and TRBJ1-2, the complete variable domain reads SAVISQKPSRDICQRGTSLTIQCQVDSQVTMMFWYRQQPGQSLTLIATANQGSEATYESGFVIDKFPISRPNLTFSTLTVSNMSPEDSSIYLCSVDRGDYGYTFGSGTRLTVV.

This clone was recorded once. This chain uses TRBV6-5 with TRBJ1-4; D might be TRBD1 (5 bases). V lost 0 bases to trimming and J lost 10 bases, with 12 bases between them. CDR1 and CDR2 (germline): MNHEY, SVGAGI. The CDR3 spans 14 residues. This chain's CDR3 is CASSYSTGGGKLFF. The CDR3 DNA follows: TGTGCCAGCAGTTACTCGACCGGGGGGGGAAAACTGTTTTTT.

The V and J genes are TRBV10-1 and TRBJ1-3; the D gene is possibly TRBD1 (5 bases). The germline V and J ends were trimmed by 6 bases and 2 bases, with 11 bases remaining between them. The germline V gene has CDR1 WNHNN and CDR2 SYGVQD (reference sequence). CDR3 length: 14 amino acids. The CDR3 DNA reads TGCGCCAGCAGCCCCGACAGTACTGGAAACACCATATATTTT. It translates to CASSPDSTGNTIYF.

The V call is TRBV7-2, the J call TRBJ1-1; D uncertain. The CDR3 is 15 residues long. Germline values: CDR1 SGHTA, CDR2 FQGNSA. Trimming cost V 2 bases and J 4 bases, with 14 bases left between them. Written as DNA, the CDR3 is TGTGCCAGCAGCTTATGGTTTCGAGGTAGCACTGAAGCTTTCTTT. Translated: CASSLWFRGSTEAFF.

The gene calls are TRBV5-1 and TRBJ2-2; possible D gene TRBD1, 6 bases. Germline assignment: CDR1 SGHRS and CDR2 YFSETQ. CDR3 length: 15 amino acids. The V gene lost 2 bases and the J gene lost 0 bases, with 8 bases spanning the gap. The CDR3 DNA is TGCGCCAGCAGCTTACAGGGTACGAACACCGGGGAGCTGTTTTTT. It translates to CASSLQGTNTGELFF.

V and J are TRBV7-2 and TRBJ1-2; D uncertain. The CDR3 consists of 16 residues. Germline V gives CDR1 SGHTA, CDR2 FQGNSA. Between the trimmed V and J ends, which lost 5 bases and 5 bases, there was a span of 21 bases. The CDR3 loop is CASSPRLSSVSYGYTF. CDR3 bases: TGTGCCAGCAGCCCCCGCCTAAGTTCGGTTTCTTATGGCTACACCTTC.

This clone was detected a few times. V is TRBV7-9 and J is TRBJ1-2; D is undetermined. Looked up from germline, CDR1 is SEHNR and CDR2 is FQNEAQ (reference sequence). Trimming removed 1 base at V and 5 bases at J, with 5 bases between. The CDR3 consists of 12 residues. For the CDR3, the DNA is TGTGCCAGCAGCTTAGAGAGTTATGGCTACACCTTC. This encodes CASSLESYGYTF.

The V and J genes are TRBV6-5 and TRBJ1-2; D perhaps matches TRBD1 (5 bases). V shed 8 bases and J shed 5 bases, with 15 bases lying between them. Germline assignment: CDR1 MNHEY and CDR2 SVGAGI. The CDR3 sequence is 13 residues long. The CDR3 DNA reads as TGTGCCAGCCGGCTGGGGGGGTCTTATGGCTACACCTTC. The encoded protein is CASRLGGSYGYTF.

This chain uses TRBV19 with TRBJ1-2; D possibly corresponds to TRBD1 (5 bases). The CDR3 extends over 13 amino acids. The germline V and J ends were trimmed by 6 bases and 3 bases, with 11 bases remaining between them. Germline loops: CDR1 LNHDA, CDR2 SQIVND (reference sequence). CDR3 coding DNA: TGTGCCAGTAGGGATCAGGGTCACTATGGCTACACCTTC. The encoded protein is CASRDQGHYGYTF.

The chain combines TRBV12-5 with TRBJ2-1; D is perhaps TRBD2 (6 bases). This CDR3 is 13 amino acids long. The germline gives CDR1 LGHNT, CDR2 FRNRAP. V gave up 0 bases and J gave up 9 bases, with 9 bases separating them. For the CDR3, the DNA is TGTGCTAGTGGTTTGGTGGGGCGGGGTGAGCAGTTCTTC. Residues: CASGLVGRGEQFF. Drawing the rest from reference TRBV12-5 and TRBJ2-1, the complete variable domain is DARVTQTPRHKVTEMGQEVTMRCQPILGHNTVFWYRQTMMQGLELLAYFRNRAPLDDSGMPKDRFSAEMPDATLATLKIQPSEPRDSAVYFCASGLVGRGEQFFGPGTRLTVL.

V and J are TRBV5-1 and TRBJ1-1; D uncertain. Trimming cost V 0 bases and J 4 bases, with 16 bases left between them. CDR1 SGHRS and CDR2 YFSETQ come from the germline V gene. This CDR3 has 16 amino acids. CDR3 nucleotides: TGCGCCAGCAGCTTGGACCCTTGGGCGCTTGGCACTGAAGCTTTCTTT. It yields the protein CASSLDPWALGTEAFF. Supplemented by reference TRBV5-1 and TRBJ1-1, the full variable domain reads KAGVTQTPRYLIKTRGQQVTLSCSPISGHRSVSWYQQTPGQGLQFLFEYFSETQRNKGNFPGRFSGRQFSNSRSEMNVSTLELGDSALYLCASSLDPWALGTEAFFGQGTRLTVV.

This clone was seen just once. The J gene is TRBJ2-2, the V gene TRBV7-8, with D maybe TRBD1 (5 bases). Trimming removed 5 bases from V and 4 bases from J, with 17 bases in between. The CDR3 has 16 residues. Germline-derived CDR1 and CDR2 are SGHVS and FQNEAQ. The CDR3 is CASSPGVGVGTGELFF. CDR3 DNA sequence: TGTGCCAGCAGCCCCGGAGTAGGGGTGGGCACCGGGGAGCTGTTTTTT.

The chain links TRBV6-4 to TRBJ2-2; TRBD1 matches 9 bases. CDR3 length equals 17 residues. Germline V lookup: CDR1 MRHNA, CDR2 SNTAGT. The J segment lost 7 bases and the V segment lost 3 bases, leaving 12 bases of the junction unmatched. CDR3 residues: CASSDSTGGLRGGELFF. Written as DNA, the CDR3 is TGTGCCAGCAGTGATTCGACAGGGGGTCTTCGTGGCGGGGAGCTGTTTTTT.

V usage is TRBV6-5 and J usage is TRBJ2-7; 8 nucleotides line up with TRBD2. Looked up from germline, CDR1 is MNHEY and CDR2 is SVGAGI. The length of the CDR3 is 14 residues. Germline trimming cut 8 bases from V and 0 bases from J; bases unmatched to any gene: 6. This chain's CDR3 is CASSSTSGSYEQYF. CDR3 DNA: TGTGCCAGCTCTTCTACTAGCGGCTCCTACGAGCAGTACTTC.

The chain combines TRBV5-1 with TRBJ2-1; 8 nucleotides line up with TRBD1. Germline CDR1 is SGHRS and CDR2 is YFSETQ. The CDR3 sequence is 15 residues long. The ends lost 1 base at V and 7 bases at J; junction bases unmatched: 7. This CDR3 is CASSLTDRVQNEQFF. The CDR3 DNA is TGCGCCAGCAGCTTGACGGACAGGGTTCAAAATGAGCAGTTCTTC.

The chain recombines TRBV7-3 with TRBJ2-2; D not certain. Germline CDR1 SGHTA, CDR2 FQGTGA. CDR3 length equals 14 residues. Trimming left V 2 bases short and J 6 bases short, with 10 bases between. This chain's CDR3 is CASSLRRSPGELFF. The CDR3 DNA sequence: TGTGCCAGCAGCTTACGCAGGTCCCCCGGGGAGCTGTTTTTT.

The chain couples TRBV6-6 to TRBJ1-5, with TRBD1 as a possible D gene (6 bases). The V and J ends lost 11 bases and 3 bases respectively, with 17 bases between them. This CDR3 is 14 amino acids long. CDR1 is MNHNY and CDR2 is SVGAGI in the germline V gene (reference sequence). CDR3 sequence reads: CAGKGGGLNQPQHF. The CDR3 region has the DNA TGTGCCGGAAAAGGGGGGGGACTCAATCAGCCCCAGCATTTT.

The CDR3 coding sequence is TGTGCCAGCAGCTTAGAGGCAGGAGATACGCAGTATTTT. This translates into CASSLEAGDTQYF. V is TRBV7-9 and J is TRBJ2-3; D gene unclear. CDR1 is SEHNR and CDR2 is FQNEAQ in the germline V gene (reference sequence). The CDR3 contains 13 residues. V was shortened by 1 base and J by 5 bases, with 7 bases between the two germline ends.

The chain has TRBV11-1 and TRBJ2-5; D unresolved. The CDR3 consists of 12 residues. Germline V CDR1 and CDR2: SGHAT, FQDESV (reference sequence). V gave up 2 bases and J gave up 7 bases, with 8 bases separating them. The CDR3 nucleotides are TGTGCCAGCAGCTTATTAGATGCGACCCAGTACTTC. Translating it yields CASSLLDATQYF.

The chain uses TRBV29-1 and TRBJ2-3; D perhaps matches TRBD1 (8 bases). The V end lost 8 bases, the J end lost 5 bases, and 17 bases lay between the germline ends. The germline V gene encodes CDR1 SQVTM and CDR2 ANQGSEA. The CDR3 runs 13 residues. This chain's CDR3 is CSSRTGRGDTQYF. DNA for the CDR3: TGCAGCTCCCGGACAGGGAGGGGAGATACGCAGTATTTT.

The rearrangement joins TRBV6-4 to TRBJ2-7, with 13 bases matching TRBD2. The CDR3 length is 18 residues. V shed 1 base, J shed 4 bases, and the junction held 10 bases outside the gene matches. Germline V lookup: CDR1 MRHNA, CDR2 SNTAGT. The CDR3 loop reads CASSDWAGLAGEDYEQYF. CDR3 nucleotides: TGTGCCAGCAGTGACTGGGCCGGACTAGCGGGGGAGGATTACGAGCAGTACTTC.